The source of this T cell receptor (beta chain) is a study of T-cell memory formation after mild COVID-19. Study summary: TCR clustering was largely donor specific. General study results and limits: Pre-infection memory harbored some responding clones, suggesting cross-reactive memory joined. Mainly in CM and EM were contracting CD4+ clones; CD8+ were in EMRA.

With respect to this clonotype: Its specificity is unknown.

Trimming cost V 6 bases and J 0 bases, with 6 bases left between them. Germline CDR1 and CDR2: MNHEY and SVGEGT. This CDR3 comprises 13 residues. UMIs and sample barcodes were carried by the TCR alpha and TCR beta cDNA libraries that 5'RACE produced using constant-segment primers. TCRdb fed the 5' RACE reads into MiXCR, producing one record per CDR3 protein. This sample carries 120,000 to 150,000 distinct CDR3 sequences, approximately 21% of them seen once, and the ten largest clones take 2% to 2.5%. Material for sequencing was PBMCs or a T cell subset sorted from them (not recorded which). This chain links TRBV6-2 or TRBV6-3 with TRBJ2-4, with unresolved D. The TCR originated in an adult woman who had mild COVID-19 (a few samples of this study predate the infection). Cell type and time point are not known. The CDR3 DNA sequence: TGTGCCAGCAGGGATTTAGCCAAAAACATTCAGTACTTC. Its translation: CASRDLAKNIQYF.